The 5 T cell receptor beta chains below were found in one sample sequenced in a study of T cells after yellow fever vaccination. TCRdb called the 5' RACE reads again in MiXCR, with one record for every CDR3 protein. The repertoire holds about 73,000 distinct CDR3 sequences, with 7.7% as singletons. The material sequenced was CD8+ T cells sorted from PBMCs, taken on the day of the yellow fever booster vaccination. The receptors stem from a man aged 30-40 years who received the YFV17D yellow fever vaccine.

V and J are TRBV20-1 and TRBJ2-7; D perhaps matches TRBD2 (6 bases). CDR1 and CDR2 from the germline V gene are DFQATT and SNEGSKA (reference sequence). This CDR3 contains 17 residues. Trimming took off 6 bases at V and 0 bases at J, with 24 bases between the two ends. CDR3 protein: CSAARPLSGSSSYEQYF. In DNA form, the CDR3 reads TGCAGTGCGGCCCGGCCTCTTAGCGGAAGCTCCTCCTACGAGCAGTACTTC.

This chain uses TRBV19 with TRBJ1-1; 7 nucleotides align to TRBD1. Germline-derived CDR1 and CDR2 are LNHDA and SQIVND (reference sequence). CDR3 length: 13 amino acids. After removal of 7 bases from V and 6 bases from J, the junction contained 8 bases not matched to a gene. CDR3 in amino acids: CASTPTGMAEAFF. The CDR3 region has the DNA TGTGCCAGTACCCCGACAGGGATGGCTGAAGCTTTCTTT.

The chain links TRBV9 to TRBJ2-3, with D uncertain. This CDR3 is 16 amino acids long. V lost 1 base and J 0 bases, leaving 12 bases between the germline ends. The V gene's germline CDR1 is SGDLS and CDR2 YYNGEE. CDR3 region: CASSVMSSSSTDTQYF. In DNA, the CDR3 is TGTGCCAGCAGCGTAATGTCCAGCTCTAGCACAGATACGCAGTATTTT.

The chain is built from TRBV27 and TRBJ2-7; D is unresolved. Looked up from germline, CDR1 is MNHEY and CDR2 is SMNVEV (reference sequence). The germline V and J ends were trimmed by 6 bases and 5 bases, with 14 bases remaining between them. This CDR3 contains 13 residues. The CDR3 DNA reads as TGTGCCAGCAGCGTCGGACCCCCGGACGAGCAGTACTTC. Amino acids: CASSVGPPDEQYF.

This clonotype has only a few counts. The rearrangement links TRBV6-5 to TRBJ2-2; TRBD2 matches at 10 bases. Germline loops: CDR1 MNHEY, CDR2 SVGAGI. The ends lost 8 bases at V and 5 bases at J; junction bases unmatched: 8. The CDR3 extends over 15 amino acids. Here the CDR3 reads CASLPASGSTGELFF. Here the CDR3 DNA reads TGTGCCAGCCTGCCGGCTAGCGGGAGTACCGGGGAGCTGTTTTTT.